These 14 T cell receptor beta chains were sequenced from one sample in a study of PD-L1 blockade in urothelial cancer. Libraries were prepared by immunoSEQ multiplex PCR; TCRdb keeps only in-frame clonotypes and omits some of them. The sample holds about 29,000 clones, roughly 86% seen once. The sequencing used PBMCs, collected around atezolizumab (anti-PD-L1) treatment. These receptors all stem from a man aged 45-65 years with urothelial cancer.

The chain employs TRBV6-5 and TRBJ1-5, with a possible D match to TRBD1 (5 bases). CDR1 and CDR2 (germline): MNHEY, SVGAGI. V shed 0 bases and J shed 5 bases, with 14 bases lying between them. This CDR3 spans 16 amino acids. The CDR3 region has the DNA TGTGCCAGCAGTTACTCGGGACTCGGAGGGGATCAGCCCCAGCATTTT. This encodes CASSYSGLGGDQPQHF.

The CDR3 loop reads CASSPTLALTGPKEQFF. The CDR3, as DNA: TGCGCCAGCAGTCCGACACTAGCCCTCACGGGGCCCAAAGAGCAGTTCTTC. The J gene is TRBJ2-1, the V gene TRBV10-1, with D possibly being TRBD2 (6 bases). Trimming pared 5 bases from V and 10 bases from J, leaving 27 bases between. This CDR3 spans 17 amino acids. Per germline, CDR1 WNHNN and CDR2 SYGVQD (reference sequence).

The rearrangement links TRBV7-2 to TRBJ2-7, with TRBD2 matching 7 bases. The CDR3 length is 16 residues. CDR1 SGHTA and CDR2 FQGNSA come from the germline V gene. V lost 3 bases, J lost 2 bases, and 10 bases stayed unmatched. DNA for the CDR3: TGTGCCAGCAGCTTCAGACTAGCCCTTCTAACCTACGAGCAGTACTTC. As protein: CASSFRLALLTYEQYF.

V and J are TRBV18 and TRBJ1-5; weak D call: TRBD1 (5 bases). Trimming removed 8 bases at V and 7 bases at J, with 15 bases between. This CDR3 comprises 13 residues. The germline V gene has CDR1 KGHSH and CDR2 LQKENI. The CDR3: CASARGGTQPQHF. CDR3 nucleotide sequence: TGTGCCAGCGCCCGGGGAGGGACCCAGCCCCAGCATTTT.

The gene calls are TRBV27 and TRBJ2-5; 8 nucleotides align to TRBD2. The CDR3 extends over 16 amino acids. CDR1 and CDR2 (germline): MNHEY, SMNVEV (reference sequence). V was clipped by 8 bases and J by 1 base; unmatched bases: 12. In DNA form, the CDR3 reads TGTGCCAGCGTCAATGGGGGACTAGGATTCCAAGAGACCCAGTACTTC. Protein sequence: CASVNGGLGFQETQYF.

V usage is TRBV19 and J usage is TRBJ2-3; 9 bases are shared with TRBD1. Germline trimming cut 9 bases from V and 2 bases from J; bases unmatched to any gene: 6. Germline V gene sequence: CDR1 LNHDA, CDR2 SQIVND (reference sequence). The CDR3 spans 14 residues. The CDR3 reads CASRTGAPTDTQYF. CDR3 in DNA: TGTGCCAGCAGGACAGGGGCTCCCACAGATACGCAGTATTTT.

This chain uses TRBV7-9 with TRBJ2-3, with TRBD2 as a possible D gene (6 bases). The V gene lost 8 bases and the J gene lost 10 bases, with 19 bases spanning the gap. Per the germline V gene, CDR1 is SEHNR and CDR2 is FQNEAQ (reference sequence). The CDR3 totals 13 residues. The CDR3 nucleotides read TGTGCCAGCTTTCCCTCCGGGGACTTGGCGCAGTATTTT. Protein product: CASFPSGDLAQYF. The whole variable domain, filled in from reference TRBV7-9 and TRBJ2-3, reads DTGVSQNPRHKITKRGQNVTFRCDPISEHNRLYWYRQTLGQGPEFLTYFQNEAQLEKSRLLSDRFSAERPKGSFSTLEIQRTEQGDSAMYLCASFPSGDLAQYFGPGTRLTVL.

J is TRBJ1-5 and V is TRBV2; the match to TRBD1 covers 8 bases. The CDR3 sequence is 15 residues long. The germline gives CDR1 SNHLY, CDR2 FYNNEI. The V gene end was trimmed by 6 bases and the J gene end by 4 bases; junction bases not matched to a gene: 8. The CDR3 nucleotides read TGTGCCAGCAGCAAGTTACAGGGGGAGAATCAGCCCCAGCATTTT. The encoded protein is CASSKLQGENQPQHF.

V is TRBV5-3 and J is TRBJ2-1; perhaps TRBD1 as D (5 bases). TRBV5-3 is an ORF for which the function is uncertain. The length of the CDR3 is 14 residues. V gave up 8 bases and J gave up 6 bases, with 18 bases separating them. The CDR3 is CASPPGLTRNEQFF. The CDR3, as DNA: TGTGCCAGCCCGCCAGGGCTAACTCGCAATGAGCAGTTCTTC.

CDR3 coding DNA: TGTGCCAGCAGCTATAGCGGGACCCCCTACGAGCAGTACTTC. Translated, it gives CASSYSGTPYEQYF. The rearrangement uses TRBV6-5 and TRBJ2-7; 8 bases are shared with TRBD2. Losses at the gene ends were 6 bases for V and 2 bases for J; bases not matched to a gene: 6. Germline loops: CDR1 MNHEY, CDR2 SVGAGI. There are 14 residues in the CDR3.

This clone was found a few times. The chain joins TRBV30 to TRBJ2-7; 7 bases are a match to TRBD1. CDR3 length equals 14 residues. Trimming removed 5 bases from V and 0 bases from J; junction bases left unmatched: 7. CDR1 is GTSNPN and CDR2 is SVGIG in the germline V gene (reference sequence). The CDR3 protein is CAWRGQDFSYEQYF. The CDR3 nucleotides are TGTGCCTGGCGAGGACAGGACTTCTCCTACGAGCAGTACTTC.

The rearrangement links TRBV6-5 to TRBJ1-2; possible D gene TRBD1, 5 bases. V shed 8 bases and J shed 2 bases, with 15 bases lying between them. Germline CDR1 MNHEY, CDR2 SVGAGI. This CDR3 spans 14 amino acids. The CDR3 sequence: CASDPQQANYGYTF. The CDR3 coding sequence is TGTGCCAGCGATCCCCAACAGGCGAACTATGGCTACACCTTC.

The rearrangement joins TRBV7-9 to TRBJ1-2, with 8 bases lining up with TRBD1. Germline CDR1 and CDR2: SEHNR and FQNEAQ (reference sequence). Trimming removed 3 bases from V and 6 bases from J; junction bases left unmatched: 12. The length of the CDR3 is 16 residues. CDR3 in amino acids: CASSLAGGRSPHGYTF. The CDR3 DNA sequence: TGTGCCAGCAGCTTGGCAGGGGGCAGGTCTCCCCATGGCTACACCTTC. The whole variable domain, remainder taken from reference TRBV7-9 and TRBJ1-2, is DTGVSQNPRHKITKRGQNVTFRCDPISEHNRLYWYRQTLGQGPEFLTYFQNEAQLEKSRLLSDRFSAERPKGSFSTLEIQRTEQGDSAMYLCASSLAGGRSPHGYTFGSGTRLTVV.

The CDR3 DNA sequence: TGTGCCAGTACCCTCTACGCACAGGACAGGGGATACTCTGGGGCCAACGTCCTGACTTTC. This codes for CASTLYAQDRGYSGANVLTF. This chain connects TRBV19 to TRBJ2-6; 9 positions match TRBD1. Germline lookup yields CDR1 LNHDA and CDR2 SQIVND (reference sequence). The CDR3 is made up of 20 amino acids. After removal of 7 bases from V and 0 bases from J, the junction contained 16 bases not matched to a gene.